Each of the 25 T cell receptor beta chains below was sequenced from the same sample in a study of radiotherapy plus CTLA-4 blockade in lung cancer. This table comes from immunoSEQ multiplex PCR, and its TCRdb copy is limited to in-frame clones, with some not included. The sample includes tens of thousands of clones, roughly 72% of them seen just once. Specimen: peripheral blood, collected from a patient treated with radiotherapy plus ipilimumab. The receptors stem from a human donor with non-small cell lung cancer who had stable disease on radiotherapy plus ipilimumab.

V gene TRBV11-2 combines with J gene TRBJ1-5; D possibly corresponds to TRBD1 (5 bases). Between the trimmed V and J ends, which lost 2 bases and 7 bases, there was a span of 9 bases. Germline CDR1 reads SGHAT; CDR2 reads FQNNGV. The CDR3 spans 13 residues. Here the CDR3 reads CASSLQGKQPQHF. The CDR3 bases are TGTGCCAGCAGCTTACAGGGAAAACAGCCCCAGCATTTT.

J is TRBJ1-1 and V is TRBV19; no clear D. This CDR3 spans 13 amino acids. The V end was cut by 5 bases, the J end by 0 bases, with 7 bases between. Germline V CDR1 and CDR2: LNHDA, SQIVND (reference sequence). CDR3 bases: TGTGCCAGTAGTCATACTATGAACACTGAAGCTTTCTTT. It translates to CASSHTMNTEAFF.

Points on this clone: This specimen includes other DNA sequences encoding the same CDR3. The genes are TRBV7-8 and TRBJ1-1; D gene ambiguous. Germline lookup yields CDR1 SGHVS and CDR2 FQNEAQ. Trimming took 5 bases from V and 4 from J, leaving 8 bases between them. The length of the CDR3 is 12 residues. Here the CDR3 reads CASSHRGTEAFF. The DNA of the CDR3 is TGTGCCAGCAGCCATCGGGGCACTGAAGCTTTCTTT.

The chain uses TRBV5-4 and TRBJ1-4; D unclear. The germline V gene encodes CDR1 SGHNT and CDR2 YYREEE (reference sequence). Trimming cost V 2 bases and J 5 bases, with 10 bases left between them. The CDR3 has 14 amino acids. The CDR3 is CASSFEGQNEKLFF. The CDR3 DNA sequence: TGTGCCAGCAGCTTCGAGGGCCAAAATGAAAAACTGTTTTTT.

The table lists this clone with a count of one. The V and J genes are TRBV10-3 and TRBJ2-7; 10 bases align to TRBD1. Germline V gene lookup returns CDR1 ENHRY and CDR2 SYGVKD. Trimming at V came to 11 bases and at J to 2 bases, leaving 3 bases not matched to a gene. The CDR3 covers 12 residues. CDR3 nucleotides: TGTGCCTCGGGACAGGGGACCTACGAGCAGTACTTC. The encoded protein is CASGQGTYEQYF.

This clone was seen more than once but under ten times. This chain's CDR3 is CASARGEGYGYTF. DNA of the CDR3: TGCGCCAGCGCTCGGGGGGAGGGCTATGGCTACACCTTC. The V gene is TRBV5-1, the J gene TRBJ1-2, with D tentatively TRBD1 (5 bases). This CDR3 has 13 amino acids. Germline CDR1 is SGHRS and CDR2 is YFSETQ. With 7 bases removed from V and 4 bases from J, the gap between germline ends came to 14 bases.

This sequence joins TRBV7-2 and TRBJ1-6; the D gene is possibly TRBD1 (5 bases). V lost 1 base and J lost 7, with 8 bases in between. Germline V CDR1 and CDR2: SGHTA, FQGNSA. The CDR3 runs to 14 residues. The DNA of the CDR3 is TGTGCCAGCAGCTTAGGGGGCTTCAATTCACCCCTCCACTTT. Translating gives CASSLGGFNSPLHF.

The table lists this clone with a few counts. The rearrangement uses TRBV7-3 and TRBJ2-7, with D tentatively TRBD1 (6 bases). V was clipped by 5 bases and J by 6 bases, with 14 bases between them. Germline V gene lookup returns CDR1 SGHTA and CDR2 FQGTGA. The CDR3 totals 13 residues. CDR3 DNA sequence: TGTGCCAGCAGCAGGGGGACGCTAAGCGAGCAGTACTTC. Its protein product is CASSRGTLSEQYF. Supplemented by reference TRBV7-3 and TRBJ2-7, the full variable domain reads GAGVSQTPSNKVTEKGKYVELRCDPISGHTALYWYRQSLGQGPEFLIYFQGTGAADDSGLPNDRFFAVRPEGSVSTLKIQRTERGDSAVYLCASSRGTLSEQYFGPGTRLTVT.

The chain carries TRBV18 and TRBJ1-1; the D is unclear. The CDR3 spans 14 residues. Germline V lookup: CDR1 KGHSH, CDR2 LQKENI. Trimming took 1 base from V and 2 from J, leaving 8 bases between them. CDR3 nucleotide sequence: TGTGCCAGCTCACCACGGGCAAAAAACACTGAAGCTTTCTTT. It yields the protein CASSPRAKNTEAFF.

This sequence joins TRBV6-5 and TRBJ2-7; 8 bases fit TRBD1. CDR3 length: 14 amino acids. Per germline, CDR1 MNHEY and CDR2 SVGAGI. V dropped 5 bases and J dropped 1; count of bases not matched to a gene: 4. CDR3 bases: TGTGCCAGCAGTGCAACAGGGGGTTCCTACGAGCAGTACTTC. It is translated as CASSATGGSYEQYF.

The chain employs TRBV2 and TRBJ2-2; TRBD2 matches at 10 bases. The germline gives CDR1 SNHLY, CDR2 FYNNEI. J lost 0 bases, V lost 6 bases, and 1 base had no gene match. The CDR3 consists of 15 residues. The CDR3 sequence: CASRSGGANTGELFF. CDR3 bases: TGTGCCAGCAGGAGCGGGGGGGCGAACACCGGGGAGCTGTTTTTT.

The chain links TRBV6-5 to TRBJ1-2, with D possibly TRBD1 on 6 matching bases. V lost 11 bases and J lost 3, with 16 bases in between. The CDR3 runs 13 residues. CDR1 is MNHEY, CDR2 SVGAGI, per germline. The CDR3: CAGQPNRDYGYTF. CDR3 nucleotides: TGTGCCGGCCAACCTAACAGGGACTATGGCTACACCTTC.

V and J are TRBV7-6 and TRBJ2-5, with 11 bases lining up with TRBD2. Germline trimming cut 1 base from V and 5 bases from J; bases unmatched to any gene: 12. This CDR3 spans 18 amino acids. Germline CDR1 and CDR2: SGHVS and FNYEAQ. The CDR3 DNA is TGTGCCAGCAGCTTAGTTGGACTAGCGGGTTATTACGGGGAGACCCAGTACTTC. The encoded protein is CASSLVGLAGYYGETQYF. The full variable domain, its missing parts supplied by reference TRBV7-6 and TRBJ2-5, is GAGVSQSPRYKVTKRGQDVALRCDPISGHVSLYWYRQALGQGPEFLTYFNYEAQQDKSGLPNDRFSAERPEGSISTLTIQRTEQRDSAMYRCASSLVGLAGYYGETQYFGPGTRLLVL.

The V and J genes are TRBV19 and TRBJ2-7, with TRBD1 identical over 10 bases. The CDR3 is made up of 16 amino acids. Looked up from germline, CDR1 is LNHDA and CDR2 is SQIVND (reference sequence). The trim removed 5 bases at V and 5 bases at J, leaving 12 bases unmatched. The CDR3 protein is CASSSSRTGGRNEQYF. In DNA form, the CDR3 reads TGTGCCAGTAGTTCCTCCAGGACAGGGGGTAGGAACGAGCAGTACTTC.

The rearrangement links TRBV18 to TRBJ1-1; 7 positions match TRBD1. CDR3 size: 13 residues. Trimming at V came to 4 bases and at J to 3 bases, leaving 2 bases not matched to a gene. The germline V gene encodes CDR1 KGHSH and CDR2 LQKENI. The CDR3 sequence: CASSRTGDTEAFF. The CDR3 nucleotides read TGTGCCAGCTCACGTACAGGGGACACTGAAGCTTTCTTT.

The chain links TRBV7-9 to TRBJ2-1; possible D gene TRBD1, 6 bases. Looked up from germline, CDR1 is SEHNR and CDR2 is FQNEAQ (reference sequence). The CDR3 loop spans 16 amino acids. Trimming removed 5 bases at V and 3 bases at J, with 17 bases between. This CDR3 is CASSAHRDTLYNEQFF. The CDR3 DNA follows: TGTGCCAGCAGCGCTCACCGGGACACACTCTACAATGAGCAGTTCTTC.

V and J are TRBV18 and TRBJ2-2, with D possibly being TRBD1 (6 bases). In germline, CDR1 is KGHSH, CDR2 LQKENI. V was pared by 0 bases and J by 6 bases, with 17 bases between. The CDR3 spans 17 residues. The CDR3 region is CASSPPMGTRAAGELFF. In DNA form, the CDR3 reads TGTGCCAGCTCACCACCGATGGGGACAAGGGCGGCCGGGGAGCTGTTTTTT.

In its sample, this clone was seen a few times. The CDR3 sequence is CASSRNPQGNYGYTF. The CDR3 DNA follows: TGTGCCAGCAGTCGGAATCCACAGGGGAACTATGGCTACACCTTC. The V call is TRBV6-5, the J call TRBJ1-2; 7 bases match TRBD1. Germline-derived CDR1 and CDR2 are MNHEY and SVGAGI. Losses at the gene ends were 5 bases for V and 2 bases for J; bases not matched to a gene: 8. This CDR3 is 15 amino acids long.

This chain uses TRBV27 with TRBJ2-2; no firm D call. CDR3 length: 14 amino acids. The germline V gene has CDR1 MNHEY and CDR2 SMNVEV (reference sequence). V dropped 6 bases and J dropped 2 bases, with 10 bases sitting between them. CDR3: CASRVLGNTGELFF. CDR3 in DNA: TGTGCCAGCAGAGTGTTGGGCAACACCGGGGAGCTGTTTTTT.

This chain links TRBV5-6 with TRBJ2-3; TRBD1 agrees at 8 bases. Germline V gene lookup returns CDR1 SGHDT and CDR2 YYEEEE. The CDR3 has 14 residues. Trimming cost V 3 bases and J 8 bases; bases outside gene matches: 8. CDR3 protein: CASSSIPTGATQYF. CDR3 DNA sequence: TGTGCCAGCAGCTCAATCCCGACAGGGGCTACGCAGTATTTT.

The V and J genes are TRBV5-6 and TRBJ2-1, with D tentatively TRBD1 (6 bases). Germline V gene sequence: CDR1 SGHDT, CDR2 YYEEEE. The V and J ends lost 1 base and 2 bases respectively, with 19 bases between them. This CDR3 has 18 amino acids. The CDR3 bases are TGTGCCAGCAGCTTGCGCCTAACAAGGGGGAAAACCTACAATGAGCAGTTCTTC. It encodes CASSLRLTRGKTYNEQFF.

The chain combines TRBV5-1 with TRBJ1-3; 7 bases line up with TRBD1. CDR3 length: 16 residues. Germline CDR1 reads SGHRS; CDR2 reads YFSETQ. V was pared by 3 bases and J by 2 bases, with 8 bases of the junction left unmatched. The chain's CDR3 is CASSYTTGAPGNTIYF. The DNA for the CDR3 is TGCGCCAGCAGCTATACCACAGGGGCTCCTGGAAACACCATATATTTT.

The V gene is TRBV13, the J gene TRBJ2-3; D might be TRBD1 (5 bases). CDR3 size: 14 residues. Looked up from germline, CDR1 is PRHDT and CDR2 is FYEKMQ (reference sequence). V gave up 5 bases and J gave up 6 bases, with 15 bases separating them. The CDR3 protein is CASSPGQGWDTQYF. Here the CDR3 DNA reads TGTGCCAGCAGCCCAGGGCAGGGCTGGGATACGCAGTATTTT.

The chain recombines TRBV5-4 with TRBJ2-1; TRBD2 agrees at 8 bases. Germline CDR1 and CDR2: SGHNT and YYREEE (reference sequence). The junction had 5 bases not matched to a gene; V was cut back by 2 bases and J by 4 bases. The CDR3 is made up of 15 amino acids. CDR3 DNA: TGTGCCAGCAGCTTTACTAGCGGCACTTACAATGAGCAGTTCTTC. Translation gives CASSFTSGTYNEQFF.

The chain employs TRBV29-1 and TRBJ2-7, with TRBD1 matching over 9 bases. V shed 6 bases, J shed 1 base, and the junction held 10 bases outside the gene matches. Germline CDR1 SQVTM, CDR2 ANQGSEA. The CDR3 spans 15 residues. As DNA, the CDR3 is TGCAGCGTCACAACCCGGGACAGGGCGTCCTACGAGCAGTACTTC. Translation gives CSVTTRDRASYEQYF.